The 27 T cell receptor beta chains below were found in one sample sequenced in a study of blood T cell repertoires in COVID-19. Assay: immunoSEQ multiplex PCR; the TCRdb copy retains only in-frame clones and omits some. In the table there are under 500,000 clones, nearly 90% of which are singletons. The material sequenced was PBMCs or T cells enriched from blood (not recorded which). The source of these receptors is a woman in her late teens or twenties with acute COVID-19.

This sequence joins TRBV7-9 and TRBJ2-3; D might be TRBD2 (7 bases). The V gene lost 5 bases and the J gene lost 0 bases, with 18 bases spanning the gap. The CDR3 is made up of 17 amino acids. CDR1 is SEHNR and CDR2 is FQNEAQ in the germline V gene (reference sequence). The CDR3, as DNA: TGTGCCAGCAGCCCTAGGGAGGGGACACCTAGCACAGATACGCAGTATTTT. This gives the protein CASSPREGTPSTDTQYF.

The gene calls are TRBV5-1 and TRBJ1-4, with TRBD1 identical over 8 bases. Germline V gives CDR1 SGHRS, CDR2 YFSETQ. This CDR3 comprises 15 residues. V lost 4 bases and J lost 6; bases outside the gene matches: 8. DNA of the CDR3: TGCGCCAGCAGCCACATCAGGGGGCCGGATGAAAAACTGTTTTTT. It specifies CASSHIRGPDEKLFF. Using reference TRBV5-1 and TRBJ1-4 for the parts outside the CDR3, the full variable domain is KAGVTQTPRYLIKTRGQQVTLSCSPISGHRSVSWYQQTPGQGLQFLFEYFSETQRNKGNFPGRFSGRQFSNSRSEMNVSTLELGDSALYLCASSHIRGPDEKLFFGSGTQLSVL.

The V call is TRBV5-5, the J call TRBJ2-1, with D uncertain. Germline CDR1 SGHKS, CDR2 YYEKEE (reference sequence). The CDR3 extends over 14 amino acids. V was shortened by 4 bases and J by 4 bases, with 12 bases between the two germline ends. CDR3 loop: CASSAHDIYNEQFF. CDR3 in DNA: TGTGCCAGCAGCGCTCATGACATTTACAATGAGCAGTTCTTC.

The V and J genes are TRBV2 and TRBJ1-2, with a tentative D call TRBD1 (5 bases). The CDR3 is 13 residues long. V was cut by 2 bases and J by 3 bases, with 7 bases left in between. Per germline, CDR1 SNHLY and CDR2 FYNNEI. The CDR3 sequence is CASSEIRDYGYTF. DNA of the CDR3: TGTGCCAGCAGTGAAATCAGGGACTATGGCTACACCTTC.

The chain couples TRBV3-1 (or the pseudogene TRBV3-2) to TRBJ2-4, with 8 bases matching TRBD2. CDR1 LGHDT and CDR2 YNNKEL come from the germline V gene (reference sequence). The CDR3 runs 14 residues. The ends lost 4 bases at V and 7 bases at J; junction bases unmatched: 6. For the CDR3, the DNA is TGTGCCAGCAGCCTACGGGCGGGGGGTAACATTCAGTACTTC. The encoded protein is CASSLRAGGNIQYF.

The chain recombines TRBV24-1 with TRBJ2-1; no firm D call. Between the trimmed V and J ends, which lost 1 base and 10 bases, there was a span of 10 bases. The CDR3 is 13 residues long. CDR1 and CDR2 (germline): KGHDR, SFDVKD. In DNA, the CDR3 is TGTGCCACCAGTGATTTAAGAGGAAGCGAGCAGTTCTTC. This codes for CATSDLRGSEQFF.

The table lists this clone with a count of one. The CDR3 coding sequence is TGTGCCAGCAACGTGGGACTAGAATTCTACGAGCAGTACTTC. Protein sequence: CASNVGLEFYEQYF. This chain connects TRBV6-6 to TRBJ2-7, with TRBD2 matching 8 bases. This CDR3 is built from 14 residues. The germline gives CDR1 MNHNY, CDR2 SVGAGI (reference sequence). V was pared by 7 bases and J by 3 bases, with 8 bases of the junction left unmatched.

In its sample, this clone was seen a few times. The same CDR3 is also encoded by other DNA sequences in this sample. The chain couples TRBV5-1 to TRBJ1-1; D is possibly TRBD1 (6 bases). The germline gives CDR1 SGHRS, CDR2 YFSETQ. The V and J ends lost 3 bases and 0 bases respectively, with 9 bases between them. The CDR3 spans 14 residues. CDR3 DNA: TGCGCCAGCAGCTCGCAGGGGCTGAACACTGAAGCTTTCTTT. Protein sequence: CASSSQGLNTEAFF.

The V gene is TRBV4-3, the J gene TRBJ1-5; perhaps TRBD1 as D (6 bases). The CDR3 consists of 15 residues. Germline V gene lookup returns CDR1 LGHNA and CDR2 YSLEER. Trimming removed 4 bases at V and 7 bases at J, with 17 bases between. DNA of the CDR3: TGCGCCAGCAGCCGAACCCGGGACGACAGGCAGCCCCAGCATTTT. It is translated as CASSRTRDDRQPQHF.

Here the CDR3 DNA reads TGTGCCAGCACTATAGGGACAGGGCAGGGCTACACCTTC. Encoded protein: CASTIGTGQGYTF. The chain is built from TRBV6-5 and TRBJ1-2, with 9 bases lining up with TRBD1. V lost 7 bases and J lost 8; bases outside the gene matches: 8. The V gene's germline CDR1 is MNHEY and CDR2 SVGAGI. The CDR3 is 13 amino acids.

Here the CDR3 DNA reads TGTGCCACCAGCAGAGATGGGGCAAATTACAATGAGCAGTTCTTC. This sequence encodes CATSRDGANYNEQFF. The V gene is TRBV15, the J gene TRBJ2-1, with D tentatively TRBD1 (5 bases). The length of the CDR3 is 15 residues. The V end lost 0 bases, the J end lost 4 bases, and 10 bases lay between the germline ends. Looked up from germline, CDR1 is LNHNV and CDR2 is YYDKDF (reference sequence).

This clone was picked up one time. The chain recombines TRBV11-2 with TRBJ2-7; 7 bases fit TRBD2. V dropped 5 bases and J dropped 3; count of bases not matched to a gene: 4. This CDR3 is 13 amino acids long. CDR1 SGHAT and CDR2 FQNNGV come from the germline V gene. In DNA form, the CDR3 reads TGTGCCAGCAGCCCCGGGACTATCTACGAGCAGTACTTC. This codes for CASSPGTIYEQYF.

V is TRBV7-9 and J is TRBJ2-3, with TRBD2 identical over 10 bases. V trimming: 3 bases; J trimming: 4 bases; junction bases outside the gene matches: 4. Germline lookup yields CDR1 SEHNR and CDR2 FQNEAQ (reference sequence). The CDR3 is 15 residues long. This chain's CDR3 is CASSLASGSADTQYF. Written as DNA, the CDR3 is TGTGCCAGCAGCTTGGCTAGCGGGAGCGCAGATACGCAGTATTTT.

V is TRBV12-5 and J is TRBJ1-6; 10 bases are a match to TRBD1. Trimming at V came to 6 bases and at J to 8 bases, leaving 4 bases not matched to a gene. Germline V gene sequence: CDR1 LGHNT, CDR2 FRNRAP. CDR3 size: 14 residues. For the CDR3, the DNA is TGTGCTAGTGGACCGACAGGGGGCTATTCACCCCTCCACTTT. Translation: CASGPTGGYSPLHF.

The chain joins TRBV7-2 to TRBJ1-4; possible D gene TRBD1, 6 bases. The CDR3 is 15 residues long. V was cut by 5 bases and J by 4 bases, with 14 bases left in between. The germline V gene encodes CDR1 SGHTA and CDR2 FQGNSA. The CDR3 loop is CASSPKTGFNEKLFF. The CDR3 DNA sequence: TGTGCCAGCAGCCCGAAGACAGGATTTAATGAAAAACTGTTTTTT.

The V and J genes are TRBV7-3 and TRBJ2-1; tentative D call: TRBD1 (5 bases). The CDR3 covers 16 residues. V lost 2 bases, J lost 4 bases, and 15 bases lay in between. CDR1 is SGHTA, CDR2 FQGTGA, per germline. The CDR3 is CASSLDWAGIYNEQFF. DNA of the CDR3: TGTGCCAGCAGCTTAGATTGGGCAGGGATTTACAATGAGCAGTTCTTC. The variable domain in full, completed from reference TRBV7-3 and TRBJ2-1, reads GAGVSQTPSNKVTEKGKYVELRCDPISGHTALYWYRQSLGQGPEFLIYFQGTGAADDSGLPNDRFFAVRPEGSVSTLKIQRTERGDSAVYLCASSLDWAGIYNEQFFGPGTRLTVL.

In this sample, this clone turned up once. The rearrangement links TRBV28 to TRBJ2-7; D not resolved. This CDR3 has 13 residues. Germline V CDR1 and CDR2: MDHEN, SYDVKM. V lost 7 bases and J 2 bases, leaving 12 bases between the germline ends. CDR3 in DNA: TGTGCCAGCACCATGTGGCACACCTACGAGCAGTACTTC. This gives the protein CASTMWHTYEQYF.

The DNA for the CDR3 is TGCGCCAGCAGCCTAAAGGGGCTAGCGGAATACGAGCAGTACTTC. This sequence encodes CASSLKGLAEYEQYF. The rearrangement uses TRBV4-1 and TRBJ2-7; 7 bases match TRBD2. The CDR3 contains 15 residues. The V segment lost 4 bases and the J segment 4 bases; nucleotides outside the gene matches: 10. Germline CDR1 reads MGHRA; CDR2 reads YSYEKL.

J is TRBJ2-7 and V is TRBV9, with TRBD2 matching over 9 bases. The CDR3 loop spans 14 amino acids. Germline V gives CDR1 SGDLS, CDR2 YYNGEE. V gave up 6 bases and J gave up 0 bases; unmatched junction bases: 4. The CDR3 nucleotides are TGTGCCAGCACTGCGGGAGGGGACTCCTACGAGCAGTACTTC. It codes for CASTAGGDSYEQYF.

The chain employs TRBV24-1 and TRBJ2-1; TRBD2 matches at 7 bases. This CDR3 has 17 amino acids. Trimming at V came to 3 bases and at J to 3 bases, leaving 10 bases not matched to a gene. Germline CDR1 is KGHDR and CDR2 is SFDVKD. CDR3: CATSDPFSSGIYNEQFF. The CDR3, as DNA: TGTGCCACCAGTGATCCCTTCTCTAGCGGTATCTACAATGAGCAGTTCTTC.

J is TRBJ1-5 and V is TRBV19; 12 nucleotides align to TRBD1. V shed 10 bases, J shed 7 bases, and the junction held 11 bases outside the gene matches. Germline assignment: CDR1 LNHDA and CDR2 SQIVND (reference sequence). This CDR3 spans 15 amino acids. CDR3: CATLRPGTGGQPQHF. CDR3 sequence (DNA): TGTGCCACCCTACGTCCCGGGACAGGGGGCCAGCCCCAGCATTTT.

The V gene is TRBV6-6, the J gene TRBJ1-3, with D unclear. V lost 5 bases and J 0 bases, leaving 14 bases between the germline ends. The V gene's germline CDR1 is MNHNY and CDR2 SVGAGI (reference sequence). The CDR3 has 16 amino acids. The CDR3 DNA reads as TGTGCCAGCAGTCTAGAAATACGGGACTCTGGAAACACCATATATTTT. Translation: CASSLEIRDSGNTIYF.

V and J are TRBV6-6 and TRBJ1-5, with 10 positions matching TRBD1. This CDR3 is 16 amino acids long. The germline gives CDR1 MNHNY, CDR2 SVGAGI (reference sequence). V trimming: 2 bases; J trimming: 3 bases; junction bases outside the gene matches: 4. The CDR3: CASSYRQGASNQPQHF. DNA of the CDR3: TGTGCCAGCAGTTACAGACAGGGGGCTTCCAATCAGCCCCAGCATTTT.

J is TRBJ1-2 and V is TRBV11-2; perhaps TRBD1 as D (6 bases). Germline V lookup: CDR1 SGHAT, CDR2 FQNNGV. The ends were cut back, 5 bases at V and 7 bases at J, with 11 bases in the middle. This CDR3 is built from 12 residues. The CDR3 is CASSKGGPGYTF. The CDR3 DNA reads TGTGCCAGCAGCAAAGGGGGTCCTGGCTACACCTTC.

About this clone itself: Other DNA sequences in the sample encode the same CDR3. The chain combines TRBV28 with TRBJ1-2; D ambiguous. The CDR3 runs 12 residues. Trimming removed 4 bases from V and 2 bases from J, with 5 bases in between. Germline CDR1 and CDR2: MDHEN and SYDVKM. The CDR3 is CASSWQNYGYTF. Here the CDR3 DNA reads TGTGCCAGCAGTTGGCAAAACTATGGCTACACCTTC.

This clone has only a few counts. The chain has TRBV5-8 and TRBJ1-1; D is unresolved. The CDR3 has 13 amino acids. CDR1 and CDR2 from the germline V gene are SGHTS and YDEGEE. V was shortened by 4 bases and J by 0 bases, with 7 bases between the two germline ends. The CDR3 DNA follows: TGTGCCAGCAGCCAGACTTTGAACACTGAAGCTTTCTTT. As protein: CASSQTLNTEAFF.

This chain links TRBV7-9 with TRBJ2-7; D is perhaps TRBD1 (6 bases). CDR1 and CDR2 (germline): SEHNR, FQNEAQ (reference sequence). CDR3 length: 13 amino acids. With 5 bases removed from V and 7 bases from J, the gap between germline ends came to 15 bases. This chain's CDR3 is CASSPEGVGEQYF. CDR3 nucleotide sequence: TGTGCCAGCAGCCCCGAGGGGGTGGGAGAGCAGTACTTC.